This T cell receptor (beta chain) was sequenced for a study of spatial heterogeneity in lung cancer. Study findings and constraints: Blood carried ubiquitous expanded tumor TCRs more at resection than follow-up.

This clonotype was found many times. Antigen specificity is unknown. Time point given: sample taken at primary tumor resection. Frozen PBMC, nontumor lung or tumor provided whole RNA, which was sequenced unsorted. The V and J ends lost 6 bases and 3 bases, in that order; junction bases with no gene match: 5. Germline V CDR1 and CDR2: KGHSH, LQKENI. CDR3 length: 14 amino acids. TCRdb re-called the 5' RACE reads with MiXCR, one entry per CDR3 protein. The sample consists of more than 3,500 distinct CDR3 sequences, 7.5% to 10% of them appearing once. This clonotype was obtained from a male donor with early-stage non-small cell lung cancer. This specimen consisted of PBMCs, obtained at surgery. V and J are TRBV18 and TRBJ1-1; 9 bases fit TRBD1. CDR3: CASSSRTGDTEAFF. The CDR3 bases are TGTGCCAGCTCGAGTAGGACAGGGGACACTGAAGCTTTCTTT. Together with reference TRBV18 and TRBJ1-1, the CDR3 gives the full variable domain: NAGVMQNPRHLVRRRGQEARLRCSPMKGHSHVYWYRQLPEEGLKFMVYLQKENIIDESGMPKERFSAEFPKEGPSILRIQQVVRGDSAAYFCASSSRTGDTEAFFGQGTRLTVV.